Described below is a single T cell receptor (beta chain) sequence and its context. Its matching antigen is unknown. This sample was included in a study of cytomegalovirus exposure and HLA in healthy donors. Study-wide results and limits: CMV serostatus was the sole immune exposure data available. A later look showed TCR association rates differing by HLA locus, highest for DRB1 and lowest for HLA-C. With later analysis, a missense DCLRE1C variant became linked to TCR beta V- and J-gene trimming.

This PCR relied on a set of 60 Vbeta primers and 13 Jbeta primers. Here immunoSEQ multiplex PCR was the method, and the copy in TCRdb shows in-frame clones only, minus some. The data contain 200,000 to 250,000 clones, around 73% of them singletons. The CDR3 consists of 19 residues. The ends were cut back, 1 base at V and 5 bases at J, with 23 bases in the middle. The chain joins TRBV23-1 to TRBJ1-4; TRBD1 is a possible D gene (5 bases). TRBV23-1 is known as an ORF, though its function is uncertain. This receptor was obtained from a male donor in good health and CMV-seronegative. Sequences were obtained from PBMCs. The CDR3 nucleotides are TGCGCCAGCAGTCAATGCTCAGGAGTTCCGGGGGGGATGAATGAAAAACTGTTTTTT. Amino acids: CASSQCSGVPGGMNEKLFF.